This TCR beta chain was found in a study of blood T cell repertoires in COVID-19. Study in general: Spain, Italy and the United States supplied samples that represented acute and convalescent COVID-19.

The repertoire was sequenced with immunoSEQ multiplex PCR; TCRdb's copy has only in-frame clones and lacks some. The sample lists more than 15,000 clones, 80% to 90% occurring once. The CDR3 totals 14 residues. Trimming removed 7 bases from V and 5 bases from J; junction bases left unmatched: 9. Germline lookup yields CDR1 LNHDA and CDR2 SQIVND (reference sequence). Sequenced material: peripheral blood. The receptor was isolated from a human donor in a cohort sampled during active COVID-19. This chain uses TRBV19 with TRBJ1-1; 8 nucleotides align to TRBD1. The CDR3 bases are TGTGCCAGTAATCAAGACAGGGGTATTACTGAAGCTTTCTTT. This codes for CASNQDRGITEAFF. Using reference TRBV19 and TRBJ1-1 for the parts outside the CDR3, the full variable domain is DGGITQSPKYLFRKEGQNVTLSCEQNLNHDAMYWYRQDPGQGLRLIYYSQIVNDFQKGDIAEGYSVSREKKESFPLTVTSAQKNPTAFYLCASNQDRGITEAFFGQGTRLTVV.